A selection of T cell receptor beta chains follows, all from one sample in a study of T-cell reconstitution after alpha-beta-depleted transplantation in children. TCRdb processed the PCR reads anew with MiXCR; each CDR3 protein has one entry. Of about 420,000 distinct CDR3 sequences in the sample, about a sixth are singletons; the top ten hold approximately 28%. The sample here was PBMCs, mostly from graft donor cells, taken 360 days after TCRalphabeta/CD19-depleted stem cell transplant. Receptors originate from a boy in the first two years of life who had a stem cell transplant for Wiskott-Aldrich syndrome, so the T cells may come from the graft donor. Each CDR3 is given with its conserved first and last residue. Each record gives: CDR3 DNA, CDR3 protein, J gene, V gene, clone size, D gene. A D gene is named only where the DNA matches it firmly. Some rows mark clone size as missing; the rest say once, few, many or name a class of expanded clone.

TGTGCCAGCAGTTACCTTCGTCGGGAGGGCCTCTACAATGAGCAGTTCTTC,CASSYLRREGLYNEQFF,TRBJ2-1,TRBV6-2/TRBV6-3,NA,TRBD2
TGTGCCATCAGCGCCCCGGTAGGGCAGATCCTTTTC,CAISAPVGQILF,TRBJ2-7,TRBV10-3,few,NA
TGCAGTGCTAGAAAAGATGCCTCGTTCGAGGCCGGGGAGCTGTTTTTT,CSARKDASFEAGELFF,TRBJ2-2,TRBV20-1,NA,NA
TGTGCCAGCAGCCTCAGGGTTGGGAACACTGAAGCTTTCTTT,CASSLRVGNTEAFF,TRBJ1-1,TRBV5-1,many,NA
TGTGCCAGCAGTTTTGGGTTCCGGAGCCCGTACTTC,CASSFGFRSPYF,TRBJ2-7,TRBV12-3/TRBV12-4,few,NA
TGTGCCAGCAGTGGACTAGCGGGAATGAGCTCCTACAATGAGCAGTTCTTC,CASSGLAGMSSYNEQFF,TRBJ2-1,TRBV12-3/TRBV12-4,NA,TRBD2
TGTGCCAGCAGTTCGACCCTTGGGGACACTGAAGCTTTCTTT,CASSSTLGDTEAFF,TRBJ1-1,TRBV6-5,many,NA
TGTGCCAGCAGCCAGGACAGGGGGCTCAATCAGCCCCAGCATTTT,CASSQDRGLNQPQHF,TRBJ1-5,TRBV3-1,few,TRBD1
TGTGCCAGCAGCACCCGGTGGCTCCGGAAAGAGACCCAGTACTTC,CASSTRWLRKETQYF,TRBJ2-5,TRBV7-8,few,NA
TGCGCCAGCAGCTTGTACGACCTTTTTGAGGCTAGCGGACCTTACGAGCAGTACTTC,CASSLYDLFEASGPYEQYF,TRBJ2-7,TRBV5-1,NA,TRBD2
TGTGCCAGCATACCGGCGGGAGGCGCTACCTCCTACGAGCAGTACTTC,CASIPAGGATSYEQYF,TRBJ2-7,TRBV6-1,few,TRBD2
TGCGCCAGCAGACAGAGCTCCTATAATTCACCCCTCCACTTT,CASRQSSYNSPLHF,TRBJ1-6,TRBV5-1,few,NA
TGTGCCACCAGTGACCGTGGACTAGGGGAGGGGCACAATGAGCAGTTCTTC,CATSDRGLGEGHNEQFF,TRBJ2-1,TRBV24-1,NA,TRBD2
TGCAGCGCAACAAGGACAGGGAACACAGATACGCAGTATTTT,CSATRTGNTDTQYF,TRBJ2-3,TRBV29-1,few,TRBD1
TGCGCCAGCAAGGGACAGGGGGCTTACGAGCAGTACTTC,CASKGQGAYEQYF,TRBJ2-7,TRBV10-2,many,TRBD1
TGTGCCAGCAGGGCCGGGGGAGGCTATGGCTACACCTTC,CASRAGGGYGYTF,TRBJ1-2,TRBV7-9,few,NA
TGTGCCAGCAGTATGTACAGTGCAACTAATGAAAAACTGTTTTTT,CASSMYSATNEKLFF,TRBJ1-4,TRBV27,few,NA
TGTGCCAGCAGCTTTCGGGTGGATGAGCAGTTCTTC,CASSFRVDEQFF,TRBJ2-1,TRBV7-8,few,NA
TGCGCCAGCAGCCTCGACAGGGGGCCCACTGATTGGGAAAAACTGTTTTTT,CASSLDRGPTDWEKLFF,TRBJ1-4,TRBV4-1,NA,TRBD1
TGTGCCAGCAGCTGGGGGCGGGAGGGGGAGACCCAGTACTTC,CASSWGREGETQYF,TRBJ2-5,TRBV27,few,TRBD2
TGTGCCAGCAGTATAGACAGGGTGGTCACTGAAGCTTTCTTT,CASSIDRVVTEAFF,TRBJ1-1,TRBV12-3/TRBV12-4,NA,TRBD1
TGTGCCAGCAGCTTACTGTTAGCGGTCTCCTCGGATACGCAGTATTTT,CASSLLLAVSSDTQYF,TRBJ2-3,TRBV7-2,NA,NA
TGTGCCAGCAGTTTAGGAAACACGAACACCGGGGAGCTGTTTTTT,CASSLGNTNTGELFF,TRBJ2-2,TRBV12-3/TRBV12-4,NA,NA
TGTGCCAGCAGTGAACAGTTGTGGCTTACGAGCTCCTACAATGAGCAGTTCTTC,CASSEQLWLTSSYNEQFF,TRBJ2-1,TRBV2,few,NA
TGTGCCAGCTCCGGACAGGCCTACGAGCAGTACTTC,CASSGQAYEQYF,TRBJ2-7,TRBV2,many,TRBD1
TGTGCCAGCACGGAGATCAGGGAGCCCGGGGAGCTGTTTTTT,CASTEIREPGELFF,TRBJ2-2,TRBV9,NA,NA
TGCGCCAGCAGCCAGGGGCCCCAAAATCAGCCCCAGCATTTT,CASSQGPQNQPQHF,TRBJ1-5,TRBV5-1,few,NA
TGTGCCAGCTCCCAACGACAGGGTTCCGAGCAGTACTTC,CASSQRQGSEQYF,TRBJ2-7,TRBV7-6,once,TRBD1
TGTGCCAGCAGTTCGGGACAGGCAGATTCACCCCTCCACTTT,CASSSGQADSPLHF,TRBJ1-6,TRBV4-2,NA,TRBD1
TGTGCCAGCAGCCCTAGGAAGAATATACAAGAGACCCAGTACTTC,CASSPRKNIQETQYF,TRBJ2-5,TRBV7-2,NA,NA
TGTGCCAGCAGGGGACAGCCTAATGAAAAACTGTTTTTT,CASRGQPNEKLFF,TRBJ1-4,TRBV7-9,few,TRBD1
TGTGCCAGCAGCTTAGGGACTCCTCCCGATACGCAGTATTTT,CASSLGTPPDTQYF,TRBJ2-3,TRBV11-2,NA,NA